A single sample gave rise to the 31 T cell receptor beta chains below, sequenced in a study of blood T cell repertoires in COVID-19. Some clones are missing from TCRdb's copy, which holds only in-frame ones; the method was immunoSEQ multiplex PCR. The table includes hundreds of thousands of clones, roughly 82% detected once. The sample consisted of peripheral blood. The origin of the receptors is a woman aged 80 or over with active or convalescent COVID-19.

The chain links TRBV19 to TRBJ2-2, with D maybe TRBD1 (6 bases). The germline V gene encodes CDR1 LNHDA and CDR2 SQIVND (reference sequence). This CDR3 contains 15 residues. V gave up 6 bases and J gave up 2 bases, with 13 bases separating them. The CDR3 DNA follows: TGTGCCAGTAGCCGGACAGATTTAAACACCGGGGAGCTGTTTTTT. Its translation is CASSRTDLNTGELFF.

This clone was detected a few times. This chain joins TRBV5-5 and TRBJ1-2; possible D gene TRBD1, 5 bases. The CDR3 totals 16 residues. Germline CDR1 SGHKS, CDR2 YYEKEE (reference sequence). V lost 4 bases and J lost 0, with 16 bases in between. The CDR3 loop is CASSPHLRQSNYGYTF. CDR3 in DNA: TGTGCCAGCAGCCCGCACCTTCGACAGTCTAACTATGGCTACACCTTC. Combining the CDR3 with reference TRBV5-5 and TRBJ1-2 gives the whole variable domain DAGVTQSPTHLIKTRGQQVTLRCSPISGHKSVSWYQQVLGQGPQFIFQYYEKEERGRGNFPDRFSARQFPNYSSELNVNALLLGDSALYLCASSPHLRQSNYGYTFGSGTRLTVV.

The J gene is TRBJ1-2, the V gene TRBV4-1, with D unclear. CDR3 length: 18 residues. Germline lookup yields CDR1 MGHRA and CDR2 YSYEKL. V dropped 5 bases and J dropped 4 bases, with 26 bases sitting between them. The CDR3 sequence is CASSKNSGNSRHLYGYTF. The DNA for the CDR3 is TGCGCCAGCAGCAAAAACAGTGGCAACTCCAGACACCTCTATGGCTACACCTTC.

This clone was found a few times. The chain uses TRBV2 and TRBJ1-5, with 8 nucleotides matching TRBD1. CDR3 length: 19 amino acids. Germline CDR1 SNHLY, CDR2 FYNNEI. The trim removed 6 bases at V and 5 bases at J, leaving 21 bases unmatched. For the CDR3, the DNA is TGTGCCAGCAGCGAAAGCCCTTACCGCCGACAGGGGCGGTATCAGCCCCAGCATTTT. It is translated as CASSESPYRRQGRYQPQHF. Variable domain in full (rest from reference TRBV2 and TRBJ1-5): EPEVTQTPSHQVTQMGQEVILRCVPISNHLYFYWYRQILGQKVEFLVSFYNNEISEKSEIFDDQFSVERPDGSNFTLKIRSTKLEDSAMYFCASSESPYRRQGRYQPQHFGDGTRLSIL.

The chain uses TRBV2 and TRBJ2-7, with D perhaps matching TRBD2 (5 bases). This CDR3 contains 14 residues. The ends were cut back, 6 bases at V and 0 bases at J, with 12 bases in the middle. Germline-derived CDR1 and CDR2 are SNHLY and FYNNEI. CDR3 in amino acids: CASRETTNSYEQYF. The CDR3 DNA is TGTGCCAGCAGAGAAACGACTAACTCCTACGAGCAGTACTTC.

The genes are TRBV4-1 and TRBJ1-4; tentatively, D is TRBD1 (6 bases). CDR1 and CDR2 (germline): MGHRA, YSYEKL. The CDR3 is made up of 16 amino acids. Trimming removed 0 bases at V and 8 bases at J, with 16 bases between. CDR3 loop: CASSQEGNRVREKLFF. The DNA of the CDR3 is TGCGCCAGCAGCCAAGAAGGGAACAGGGTGAGGGAAAAACTGTTTTTT.

This clone was counted once. V gene TRBV5-1 combines with J gene TRBJ2-7; 7 nucleotides line up with TRBD1. J lost 4 bases, V lost 4 bases, and 8 bases had no gene match. CDR1 is SGHRS and CDR2 is YFSETQ in the germline V gene. This CDR3 is built from 14 residues. The CDR3 loop is CASSNTGATYEQYF. For the CDR3, the DNA is TGCGCCAGCAGCAATACAGGGGCAACGTACGAGCAGTACTTC.

This sequence joins TRBV29-1 and TRBJ2-7, with D possibly matching TRBD2 (6 bases). The germline CDR1 and CDR2 sequences are SQVTM and ANQGSEA. The CDR3 length is 14 residues. Trimming took 7 bases from V and 0 from J, leaving 16 bases between them. CDR3 in amino acids: CSAGGGLGSYEQYF. The CDR3 DNA reads TGCAGCGCTGGAGGAGGGTTGGGCTCCTACGAGCAGTACTTC.

The chain couples TRBV6-5 to TRBJ2-7; the D gene is possibly TRBD1 (6 bases). Per the germline V gene, CDR1 is MNHEY and CDR2 is SVGAGI. This CDR3 has 15 amino acids. The V end was cut by 3 bases, the J end by 4 bases, with 16 bases between. Here the CDR3 reads CASSYGGGQGYEQYF. Written as DNA, the CDR3 is TGTGCCAGCAGTTATGGCGGAGGTCAGGGGTACGAGCAGTACTTC.

In its sample, this clone was seen a few times. The chain links TRBV18 to TRBJ2-7, with 7 positions matching TRBD1. This CDR3 spans 16 amino acids. Trimming took 2 bases from V and 3 from J; bases not matched to a gene: 10. CDR1 is KGHSH and CDR2 is LQKENI in the germline V gene. CDR3 region: CASSPNPGTASYEQYF. The CDR3 DNA follows: TGTGCCAGCTCACCAAATCCCGGGACAGCAAGCTACGAGCAGTACTTC.

The rearrangement joins TRBV19 to TRBJ2-7; D may be TRBD1 (5 bases). With 3 bases removed from V and 3 bases from J, the gap between germline ends came to 15 bases. The germline CDR1 and CDR2 sequences are LNHDA and SQIVND (reference sequence). The CDR3 extends over 15 amino acids. DNA of the CDR3: TGTGCCAGTAGTATGATGGGGCAGTTAAACTACGAGCAGTACTTC. This sequence encodes CASSMMGQLNYEQYF.

The chain combines TRBV7-9 with TRBJ2-7; 8 positions agree with TRBD1. The V segment lost 5 bases and the J segment 5 bases; nucleotides outside the gene matches: 11. Looked up from germline, CDR1 is SEHNR and CDR2 is FQNEAQ (reference sequence). The length of the CDR3 is 15 residues. The CDR3, as DNA: TGTGCCAGCAGCCCTAAGCTTAGGACAGGGAACGAGCAGTACTTC. It is translated as CASSPKLRTGNEQYF.

The CDR3 DNA reads as TGCGCCAGTTCGGTACAGGGGGCATTTGGAAACACCATATATTTT. Translation: CASSVQGAFGNTIYF. The chain has TRBV5-1 and TRBJ1-3; 9 bases map to TRBD1. The V gene end was trimmed by 8 bases and the J gene end by 3 bases; junction bases not matched to a gene: 9. The CDR3 sequence is 15 residues long. Looked up from germline, CDR1 is SGHRS and CDR2 is YFSETQ.

The chain links TRBV28 to TRBJ1-1; D is unclear. The CDR3 runs 11 residues. Trimming took off 6 bases at V and 6 bases at J, with 8 bases between the two ends. Germline CDR1 and CDR2: MDHEN and SYDVKM. CDR3 nucleotides: TGTGCCAGCAGGGGAGGGTCTGAAGCTTTCTTT. Its translation: CASRGGSEAFF.

This clone was seen a handful of times. The chain employs TRBV6-6 and TRBJ1-1; 9 bases map to TRBD1. Germline V lookup: CDR1 MNHNY, CDR2 SVGAGI (reference sequence). V dropped 6 bases and J dropped 6; count of bases not matched to a gene: 11. The CDR3 is 15 residues long. For the CDR3, the DNA is TGTGCCAGCAGCGATCTTACAGGGGGCAAGTCTGAAGCTTTCTTT. Its protein is CASSDLTGGKSEAFF.

This chain joins TRBV18 and TRBJ1-3, with a possible D match to TRBD1 (5 bases). Germline V CDR1 and CDR2: KGHSH, LQKENI. With 1 base removed from V and 0 bases from J, the gap between germline ends came to 16 bases. This CDR3 comprises 18 residues. The CDR3 DNA sequence: TGTGCCAGCTCACCACAGCACAGGAGCCTACCCTCTGGAAACACCATATATTTT. It is translated as CASSPQHRSLPSGNTIYF.

This clone was seen only a few times. CDR3 residues: CASTTLFPDRGSGYTF. CDR3 DNA: TGTGCCAGCACCACCCTCTTTCCTGACAGGGGCAGTGGCTACACCTTC. The V and J genes are TRBV28 and TRBJ1-2; 8 nucleotides line up with TRBD1. Germline CDR1 and CDR2: MDHEN and SYDVKM. The trim removed 7 bases at V and 7 bases at J, leaving 17 bases unmatched. This CDR3 region has 16 residues.

The chain is built from TRBV29-1 and TRBJ2-7; D not resolved. The CDR3 spans 13 residues. CDR1 is SQVTM, CDR2 ANQGSEA, per germline. The V end lost 4 bases, the J end lost 0 bases, and 10 bases lay between the germline ends. CDR3 sequence: CSVGRGTSYEQYF. The CDR3 DNA reads as TGCAGCGTTGGGCGAGGAACCTCCTACGAGCAGTACTTC.

The chain couples TRBV5-1 to TRBJ1-2; 8 bases are a match to TRBD1. Looked up from germline, CDR1 is SGHRS and CDR2 is YFSETQ. The junction had 7 bases not matched to a gene; V was cut back by 0 bases and J by 6 bases. CDR3 length: 15 amino acids. The CDR3 loop reads CASSLADDRGDGYTF. In DNA, the CDR3 is TGCGCCAGCAGCTTGGCCGATGACAGGGGAGATGGCTACACCTTC. Full variable domain (missing parts from reference TRBV5-1 and TRBJ1-2): KAGVTQTPRYLIKTRGQQVTLSCSPISGHRSVSWYQQTPGQGLQFLFEYFSETQRNKGNFPGRFSGRQFSNSRSEMNVSTLELGDSALYLCASSLADDRGDGYTFGSGTRLTVV.

The rearrangement uses TRBV18 and TRBJ1-3, with 11 bases fitting TRBD1. Germline assignment: CDR1 KGHSH and CDR2 LQKENI. V trimming: 3 bases; J trimming: 3 bases; junction bases outside the gene matches: 4. The CDR3 spans 16 residues. CDR3 region: CASSPTGTGGGNTIYF. DNA for the CDR3: TGTGCCAGCTCACCCACCGGGACAGGGGGTGGAAACACCATATATTTT.

Only a few counts were recorded for this clone. The CDR3 spells CATSRGQGTYEQYF. The CDR3 coding sequence is TGTGCCACCAGTCGGGGACAGGGAACCTACGAGCAGTACTTC. V usage is TRBV24-1 and J usage is TRBJ2-7; the match to TRBD1 covers 9 bases. Germline trimming cut 6 bases from V and 2 bases from J; bases unmatched to any gene: 4. The CDR3 is 14 amino acids. Germline loops: CDR1 KGHDR, CDR2 SFDVKD.

The chain uses TRBV6-5 and TRBJ1-1; the D gene is possibly TRBD1 (5 bases). The V gene lost 6 bases and the J gene lost 2 bases, with 13 bases spanning the gap. Looked up from germline, CDR1 is MNHEY and CDR2 is SVGAGI. This CDR3 spans 14 amino acids. CDR3 bases: TGTGCCAGCAGGTCCGGGGGACTCAACACTGAAGCTTTCTTT. As protein: CASRSGGLNTEAFF.

The V call is TRBV5-1, the J call TRBJ1-4; 7 bases align to TRBD1. V shed 4 bases and J 8 bases; nucleotides not matched to a gene: 5. The CDR3 loop spans 13 amino acids. Germline CDR1 reads SGHRS; CDR2 reads YFSETQ. The CDR3 protein is CASSLSGQEKLFF. CDR3 DNA sequence: TGCGCCAGCAGCCTATCGGGACAGGAAAAACTGTTTTTT. The full variable domain, rest sourced from reference TRBV5-1 and TRBJ1-4, is KAGVTQTPRYLIKTRGQQVTLSCSPISGHRSVSWYQQTPGQGLQFLFEYFSETQRNKGNFPGRFSGRQFSNSRSEMNVSTLELGDSALYLCASSLSGQEKLFFGSGTQLSVL.

J is TRBJ2-7 and V is TRBV6-1; possibly TRBD2 for D (6 bases). This CDR3 is built from 15 residues. Germline V lookup: CDR1 MNHNS, CDR2 SASEGT. V dropped 2 bases and J dropped 3 bases, with 14 bases sitting between them. CDR3 nucleotide sequence: TGTGCCAGCAGTGAACCAGGGACTCGACGCTACGAGCAGTACTTC. Its translation is CASSEPGTRRYEQYF.

This chain joins TRBV30 and TRBJ1-5, with D hard to call. V was clipped by 0 bases and J by 2 bases, with 14 bases between them. CDR1 GTSNPN and CDR2 SVGIG come from the germline V gene (reference sequence). The length of the CDR3 is 16 residues. The CDR3 reads CAWSVVSSVGNQPQHF. CDR3 bases: TGTGCCTGGAGTGTAGTCTCCTCAGTCGGCAATCAGCCCCAGCATTTT.

This chain links TRBV7-9 with TRBJ2-4; TRBD1 aligns across 8 bases. This CDR3 contains 16 residues. V shed 4 bases, J shed 1 base, and the junction held 6 bases outside the gene matches. In germline, CDR1 is SEHNR, CDR2 FQNEAQ (reference sequence). CDR3 amino acids: CASSYRTGIAKNIQYF. DNA for the CDR3: TGTGCCAGCAGCTACCGGACAGGGATCGCCAAAAACATTCAGTACTTC.

The CDR3 is CASSSTGTMYEQYF. CDR3 sequence (DNA): TGTGCCAGCAGTTCAACCGGGACAATGTACGAGCAGTACTTC. The chain couples TRBV6-5 to TRBJ2-7; perhaps TRBD1 as D (6 bases). Germline V gene lookup returns CDR1 MNHEY and CDR2 SVGAGI. Deletions cut 4 bases from V and 4 bases from J, with 14 bases between. CDR3 size: 14 residues.

The rearrangement uses TRBV27 and TRBJ2-2; 7 nucleotides agree with TRBD1. The CDR3 loop spans 14 amino acids. Germline trimming cut 6 bases from V and 4 bases from J; bases unmatched to any gene: 5. The germline V gene has CDR1 MNHEY and CDR2 SMNVEV (reference sequence). The CDR3 DNA sequence: TGTGCCAGCAGGGACAGGCGCTCCACCGGGGAGCTGTTTTTT. It codes for CASRDRRSTGELFF.

V gene TRBV18 combines with J gene TRBJ1-5; the D is unclear. Germline V CDR1 and CDR2: KGHSH, LQKENI. The V and J ends lost 2 bases and 4 bases respectively, with 15 bases between them. CDR3 length equals 16 residues. CDR3 nucleotide sequence: TGTGCCAGCTCACCAGGTAGGCAGGCCATGAATCAGCCCCAGCATTTT. Its translation: CASSPGRQAMNQPQHF.

The chain recombines TRBV6-2 or TRBV6-3 with TRBJ2-1, with D possibly TRBD1 on 6 matching bases. From germline, CDR1 is MNHEY and CDR2 SVGEGT. Deletions cut 2 bases from V and 6 bases from J, with 11 bases between. The CDR3 sequence is 14 residues long. The CDR3 loop is CASSYIGTRNEQFF. The CDR3 DNA sequence: TGTGCCAGCAGTTACATAGGGACACGCAATGAGCAGTTCTTC.

The chain is built from TRBV5-1 and TRBJ1-2; no definite D call. Germline values: CDR1 SGHRS, CDR2 YFSETQ. The V gene lost 0 bases and the J gene lost 0 bases, with 6 bases spanning the gap. The length of the CDR3 is 14 residues. The CDR3 DNA reads TGCGCCAGCAGCTTGGACGGTCCTAACTATGGCTACACCTTC. Encoded protein: CASSLDGPNYGYTF.